This TCR beta chain was recorded in a study of OX40 agonist ivuxolimab in advanced cancers. At the level of the study: An agonistic anti-OX40 (CD134) antibody, ivuxolimab, was used to treat the patients. Prior therapy, whether anti-PD-1, anti-PD-L1 or anti-CTLA-4, was allowed, and under 50% had some. Those treated in dose escalation had hepatocellular carcinoma, melanoma, renal cell cancer or head and neck cancer. Age averaged approximately 60 years (range about 20 to 79), and less than 85% were male.

Method: immunoSEQ multiplex PCR; TCRdb's copy keeps in-frame clones and lacks some. The table records approximately 47,000 clones, about 93% of them present only once. Germline CDR1 GTSNPN, CDR2 SVGIG (reference sequence). This CDR3 region has 15 residues. Trimming cost V 2 bases and J 2 bases, with 16 bases left between them. The material sequenced was CD4+ or CD8+ T cells sorted from blood, taken in a trial of the OX40 agonist ivuxolimab. J is TRBJ2-7 and V is TRBV30; D may match TRBD1 or TRBD2 (5 bases each). This clonotype was sampled from an adult with an advanced solid tumor such as melanoma, head and neck, liver or kidney cancer. CDR3 residues: CAWSFGTPVAYEQYF. The CDR3, as DNA: TGTGCCTGGAGTTTCGGGACCCCTGTTGCCTACGAGCAGTACTTC.